The present TCR beta chain was sequenced within a study of STAT3 mutations in large granular lymphocyte leukemia. On the study more broadly: Roughly half of the longitudinally sequenced T-LGLL patients carried detectable canonical activating STAT3 mutations. Whole-study findings and limits: TCR clonotype switching after therapy occurred in about 30% of the 18 patients. Clonal expansion was inferred from samples taken at other timepoints. Sampling intervals varied between patients and samples. Every T-LGLL patient had at least one immunodominant TCRbeta clonotype.

By share, this clone ranks as medium-sized (0.01 to 0.1%). Its antigen is not known. Assay: immunoSEQ multiplex PCR; the TCRdb copy retains only in-frame clones and omits some. The profile shows roughly 10,000 clones, roughly 90% of them singletons. Germline V CDR1 and CDR2: LNHDA, SQIVND (reference sequence). The V gene lost 0 bases and the J gene lost 6 bases, with 6 bases spanning the gap. The CDR3 length is 12 residues. The TCR comes from a man aged 60 to 69 with T-cell large granular lymphocyte leukemia. Some clones in this sample may be carry-over from other donors' samples. Specimen: peripheral blood mononuclear cells. The chain links TRBV19 to TRBJ2-7; D might be TRBD1 (6 bases). CDR3 sequence reads: CASSIDRGEQYF. CDR3 coding DNA: TGTGCCAGTAGTATAGACAGGGGCGAGCAGTACTTC.